This TCR beta chain was sequenced for a study of T cells in Graves' hyperthyroidism and ophthalmopathy. Regions amplified from RNA transcripts were the TCR beta CDR3 regions. The HTBI set primed first-round TCR CDR3 RT-PCR. TCRdb called the multiplex PCR reads again in MiXCR, with one record for every CDR3 protein. The sample consists of about 420,000 distinct CDR3 sequences, about 13% of them appearing once. V lost 7 bases to trimming and J lost 7 bases, with 25 bases between them. Germline CDR1 reads MNHEY; CDR2 reads SVGEGT. This CDR3 comprises 16 residues. Stability of Graves' hyperthyroidism was defined as absent ophthalmopathy progression within 18 months. 10 ml fresh peripheral blood yielded the PBMCs.

The V and J genes are TRBV6-2 or TRBV6-3 and TRBJ1-2; D is undetermined. The sequence was obtained from a woman between 18 and 29 years old with Graves' hyperthyroidism. The specimen was blood. DNA for the CDR3: TGTGCCAGCATAGAGGGAATTGGAACGACTCGGTTTGGCTACACCTTC. This codes for CASIEGIGTTRFGYTF.